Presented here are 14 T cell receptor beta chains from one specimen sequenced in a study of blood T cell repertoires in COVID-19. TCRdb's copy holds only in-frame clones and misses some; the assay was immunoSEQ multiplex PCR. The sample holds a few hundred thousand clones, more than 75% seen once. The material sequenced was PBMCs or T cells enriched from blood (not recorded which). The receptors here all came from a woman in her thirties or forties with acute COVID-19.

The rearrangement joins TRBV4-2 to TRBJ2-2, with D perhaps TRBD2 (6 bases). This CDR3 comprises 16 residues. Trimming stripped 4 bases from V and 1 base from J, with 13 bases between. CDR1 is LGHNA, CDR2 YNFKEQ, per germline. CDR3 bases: TGTGCCAGCAGCCTTTGGGGACTGATGAACACCGGGGAGCTGTTTTTT. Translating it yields CASSLWGLMNTGELFF.

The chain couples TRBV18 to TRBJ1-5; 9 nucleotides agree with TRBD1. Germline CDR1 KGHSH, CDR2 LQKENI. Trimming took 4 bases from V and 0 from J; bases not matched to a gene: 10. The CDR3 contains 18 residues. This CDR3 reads CASSLTGTGFGSNQPQHF. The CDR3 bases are TGTGCCAGCTCACTTACCGGGACAGGGTTTGGTAGCAATCAGCCCCAGCATTTT.

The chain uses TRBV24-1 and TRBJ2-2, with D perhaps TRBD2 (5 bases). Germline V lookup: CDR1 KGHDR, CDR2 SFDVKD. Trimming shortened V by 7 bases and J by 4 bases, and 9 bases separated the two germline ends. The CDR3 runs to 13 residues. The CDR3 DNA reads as TGTGCCACCAGGGAGGTTACCACCGGGGAGCTGTTTTTT. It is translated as CATREVTTGELFF.

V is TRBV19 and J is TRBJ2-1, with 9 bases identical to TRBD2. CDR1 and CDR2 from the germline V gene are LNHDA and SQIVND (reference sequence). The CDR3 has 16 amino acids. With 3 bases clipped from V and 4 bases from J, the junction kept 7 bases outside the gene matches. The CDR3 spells CASSISTSGLYNEQFF. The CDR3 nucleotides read TGTGCCAGTAGTATCTCGACTAGCGGCCTGTACAATGAGCAGTTCTTC. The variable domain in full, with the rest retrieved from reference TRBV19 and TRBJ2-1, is DGGITQSPKYLFRKEGQNVTLSCEQNLNHDAMYWYRQDPGQGLRLIYYSQIVNDFQKGDIAEGYSVSREKKESFPLTVTSAQKNPTAFYLCASSISTSGLYNEQFFGPGTRLTVL.

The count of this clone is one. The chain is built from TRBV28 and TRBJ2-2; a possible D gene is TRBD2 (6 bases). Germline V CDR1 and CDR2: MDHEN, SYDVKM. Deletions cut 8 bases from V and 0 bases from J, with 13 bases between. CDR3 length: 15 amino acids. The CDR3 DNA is TGTGCCAGCCGTTACGGGGGAGCGAACACCGGGGAGCTGTTTTTT. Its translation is CASRYGGANTGELFF.

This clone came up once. The CDR3 sequence is CASSFGLAGTKYF. CDR3 DNA: TGTGCCAGCAGCTTCGGACTAGCGGGAACAAAGTACTTC. The chain couples TRBV5-4 to TRBJ2-7, with 12 bases identical to TRBD2. This CDR3 region has 13 residues. From germline, CDR1 is SGHNT and CDR2 YYREEE (reference sequence). With 2 bases clipped from V and 11 bases from J, the junction kept 5 bases outside the gene matches.

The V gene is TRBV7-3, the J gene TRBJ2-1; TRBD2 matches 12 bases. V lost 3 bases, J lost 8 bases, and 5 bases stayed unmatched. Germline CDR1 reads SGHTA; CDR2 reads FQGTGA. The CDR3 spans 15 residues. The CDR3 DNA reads TGTGCCAGCAGCTTCGGACTAGCGGGAACCTATGAGCAGTTCTTC. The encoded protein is CASSFGLAGTYEQFF.

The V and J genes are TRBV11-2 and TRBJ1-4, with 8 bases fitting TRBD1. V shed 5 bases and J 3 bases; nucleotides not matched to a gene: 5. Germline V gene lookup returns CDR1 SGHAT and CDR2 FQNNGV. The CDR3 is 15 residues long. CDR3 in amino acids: CASSVWTGSNEKLFF. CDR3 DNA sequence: TGTGCCAGCAGCGTATGGACAGGGTCTAATGAAAAACTGTTTTTT.

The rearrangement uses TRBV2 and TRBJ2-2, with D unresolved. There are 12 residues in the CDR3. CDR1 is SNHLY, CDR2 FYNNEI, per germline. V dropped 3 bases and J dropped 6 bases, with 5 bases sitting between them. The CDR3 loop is CASSDSSGELFF. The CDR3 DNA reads TGTGCCAGCAGTGATTCTTCCGGGGAGCTGTTTTTT.

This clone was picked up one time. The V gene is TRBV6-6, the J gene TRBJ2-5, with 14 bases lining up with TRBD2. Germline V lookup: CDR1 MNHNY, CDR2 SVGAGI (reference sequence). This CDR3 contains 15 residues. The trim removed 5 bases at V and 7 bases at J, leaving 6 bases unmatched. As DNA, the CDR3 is TGTGCCAGCAGTGCCTTGGGGACTAGCGGGAGGACCCAGTACTTC. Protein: CASSALGTSGRTQYF.

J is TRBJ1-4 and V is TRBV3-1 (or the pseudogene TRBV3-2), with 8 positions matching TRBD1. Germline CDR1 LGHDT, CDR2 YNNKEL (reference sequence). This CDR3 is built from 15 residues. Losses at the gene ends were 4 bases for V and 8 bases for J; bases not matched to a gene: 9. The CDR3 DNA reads TGTGCCAGCAGCCCTAATCAGGGGGCCCACGAAAAACTGTTTTTT. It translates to CASSPNQGAHEKLFF.

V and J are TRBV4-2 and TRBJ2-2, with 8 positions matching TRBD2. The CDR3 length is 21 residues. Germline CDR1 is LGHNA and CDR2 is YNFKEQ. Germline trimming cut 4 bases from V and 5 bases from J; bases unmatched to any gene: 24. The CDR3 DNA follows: TGTGCCAGCAGCCCGAGCTTACAGGACTGGGTAGCGGGAAGTAGAACCGGGGAGCTGTTTTTT. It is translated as CASSPSLQDWVAGSRTGELFF.

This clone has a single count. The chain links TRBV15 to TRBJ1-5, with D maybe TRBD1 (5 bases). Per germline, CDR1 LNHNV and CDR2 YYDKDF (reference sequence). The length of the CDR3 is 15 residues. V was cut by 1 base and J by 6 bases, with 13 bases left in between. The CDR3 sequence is CATSRGGDVGQPQHF. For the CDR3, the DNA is TGTGCCACCAGCAGAGGGGGGGACGTTGGTCAGCCCCAGCATTTT.

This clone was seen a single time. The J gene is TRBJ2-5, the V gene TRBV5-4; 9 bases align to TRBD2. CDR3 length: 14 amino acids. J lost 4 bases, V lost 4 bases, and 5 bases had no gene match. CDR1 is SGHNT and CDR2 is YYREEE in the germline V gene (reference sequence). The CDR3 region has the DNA TGTGCCAGCAGCACGGGACTAGCTAGAGAGACCCAGTACTTC. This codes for CASSTGLARETQYF.